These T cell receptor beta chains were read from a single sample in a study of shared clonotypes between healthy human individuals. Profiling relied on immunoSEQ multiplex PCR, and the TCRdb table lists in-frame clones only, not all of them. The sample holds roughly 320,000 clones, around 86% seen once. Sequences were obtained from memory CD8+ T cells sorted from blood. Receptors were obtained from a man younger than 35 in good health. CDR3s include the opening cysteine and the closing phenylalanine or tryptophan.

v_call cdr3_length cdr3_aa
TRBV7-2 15 CASSRGADRGHEQYF
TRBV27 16 CASSLGTSIGLGELFF
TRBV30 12 CAWKTSLNEQFF
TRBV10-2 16 CASSESLWEPTYEQYF
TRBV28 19 CASSSPLAGGRGGTDTQYF
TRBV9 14 CASSVAPSSGELFF
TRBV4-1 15 CASSQAGLPQETQYF
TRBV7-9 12 CASSLVTYEQYF
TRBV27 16 CASSPRGGWANNEQFF
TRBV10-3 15 CAIGSSGRCTDTQYF
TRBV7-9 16 CASISSTLGGTAEAFF
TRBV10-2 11 CASSDIREQYF
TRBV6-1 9 CASNNGYTF
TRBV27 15 CASSLGGGFSYEQYF
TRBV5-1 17 CASSLRTSGVGKETQYF
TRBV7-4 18 CASSPQSAGLSLQETQYF
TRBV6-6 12 CASIGPKETQYF
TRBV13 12 CASSLGGPEAFF
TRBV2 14 CASSSRDYQETQYF
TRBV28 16 CASSFMTSGDPSAQYF
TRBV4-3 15 CASSRFVGTTDTQYF
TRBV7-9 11 CASSLPGELFF
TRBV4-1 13 CASSQDTGLEQYF
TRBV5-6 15 CASGVSFSGNEKLFF
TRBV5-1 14 CASSLAGREREQFF
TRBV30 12 CAWTTSGYEQYF
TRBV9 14 CASTREADTGELFF
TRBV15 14 CATSRESNYNEQFF
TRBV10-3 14 CAIGRGGPGNEQFF
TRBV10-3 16 CAISEPTGGARTEAFF
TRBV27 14 CASSFLGQGYEQYF
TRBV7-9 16 CASSLSAGIYTGELFF
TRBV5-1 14 CASSLGRGEYEQYF
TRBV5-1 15 CASSLWRGPNYGYTF
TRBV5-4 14 CASRTSGITDTQYF
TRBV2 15 CASRGDSSSTDTQYF
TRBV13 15 CASSNRAAVPYEQYF
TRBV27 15 CASSFTGAPVDEQYF
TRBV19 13 CASSPNRDSEQYF
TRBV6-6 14 CASIGLAGDNEQFF
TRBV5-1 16 CASTLSREGLKETQYF
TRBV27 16 CASSLSGERGAYEQYF
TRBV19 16 CASSIDLGGGLDTQYF
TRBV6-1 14 CASSEVIGYEKLFF
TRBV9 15 CASSGKGTPNYGYTF
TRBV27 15 CASSLGPNGNTEAFF
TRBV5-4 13 CASSLSGTGELFF
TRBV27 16 CASTPRHPVYNSPLHF
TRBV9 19 CASSDGRIQPPATNTEAFF
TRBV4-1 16 CASSQVTSGPQETQYF
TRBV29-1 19 CSVEEPLPAGGYMNTEAFF
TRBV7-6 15 CASSPRERGNTEAFF
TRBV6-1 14 CASSHPGYYNEQFF
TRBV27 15 CASSLSGGGAYEQYF